This T cell receptor (beta chain) was sequenced during a study of blood T cell repertoires in COVID-19. Study in general: Samples of COVID-19 (acute and convalescent) were obtained from the United States, Italy and Spain. Sources were T cells, B-cell-depleted T cells, or PBMCs; the material itself was cDNA or gDNA.

This clone was detected only a few times. The CDR3 is 13 residues long. Unmatched junction bases numbered 0, after V lost 1 base and J lost 4 bases. Germline CDR1 is KGHSH and CDR2 is LQKENI. Per the study methods: Amplification with reference gene primers provided the estimates of nucleated cell counts. TCRdb keeps only in-frame clones here, not all; method: immunoSEQ multiplex PCR. The V and J calls and clone size are taken from that table; D and trimming were inferred from the DNA. Of 300,000 to 400,000 clones listed, around nine tenths are singletons. The V call is TRBV18, the J call TRBJ1-2; 7 bases line up with TRBD1. The sequence came from a woman in her seventies with COVID-19, enrolled during active disease. The sample consisted of peripheral blood. CDR3 sequence: CASSPQGAYGYTF. The DNA of the CDR3 is TGTGCCAGCTCACCACAGGGGGCCTATGGCTACACCTTC.